These 9 T cell receptor beta chains originate from one sample sequenced in a study of T cell responses to AZD1222 COVID-19 vaccine. TCRdb's table, derived via immunoSEQ multiplex PCR, lists solely in-frame clones and lacks some. The data hold 80,000 to 90,000 clones, with 90% observed a single time. The sample in question was peripheral blood, obtained on day 0 of AZD1222 vaccination. The receptors stem from an adult in good health.

The gene calls are TRBV27 and TRBJ2-1; tentatively, D is TRBD2 (5 bases). The CDR3 covers 14 residues. Germline CDR1 is MNHEY and CDR2 is SMNVEV (reference sequence). V shed 2 bases and J shed 4 bases, with 9 bases lying between them. The CDR3 sequence is CASSLSGEYNEQFF. The DNA of the CDR3 is TGTGCCAGCAGTTTAAGCGGAGAATACAATGAGCAGTTCTTC.

This chain uses TRBV6-5 with TRBJ2-1; D ambiguous. V shed 4 bases and J shed 8 bases, with 12 bases lying between them. Germline V gene data show CDR1 as MNHEY and CDR2 as SVGAGI. The CDR3 runs to 13 residues. CDR3 coding DNA: TGTGCCAGCAGTTCTGCCGGGCACGATGAGCAGTTCTTC. This encodes CASSSAGHDEQFF.

The CDR3 loop reads CASSEEAGRFYGYTF. The DNA of the CDR3 is TGTGCCAGCAGTGAGGAGGCCGGCAGATTCTATGGCTACACCTTC. The chain carries TRBV6-1 and TRBJ1-2; D remains ambiguous. Deletions cut 3 bases from V and 4 bases from J, with 15 bases between. Germline lookup yields CDR1 MNHNS and CDR2 SASEGT. CDR3 size: 15 residues.

The V and J genes are TRBV9 and TRBJ1-3, with D possibly TRBD1 on 5 matching bases. The germline V gene encodes CDR1 SGDLS and CDR2 YYNGEE. CDR3 size: 15 residues. The V end lost 0 bases, the J end lost 3 bases, and 10 bases lay between the germline ends. The CDR3 loop is CASSVEGYDGNTIYF. For the CDR3, the DNA is TGTGCCAGCAGCGTAGAGGGGTACGATGGAAACACCATATATTTT.

V gene TRBV6-5 combines with J gene TRBJ2-3; D may be TRBD2 (6 bases). CDR3 length equals 16 residues. Trimming removed 1 base at V and 4 bases at J, with 15 bases between. Germline values: CDR1 MNHEY, CDR2 SVGAGI. The CDR3 bases are TGTGCCAGCAGTTACTACGCGGGATCTGGTGCAGATACGCAGTATTTT. Translated, it gives CASSYYAGSGADTQYF.

V usage is TRBV5-1 and J usage is TRBJ2-5; possible D gene TRBD2, 5 bases. V was trimmed by 0 bases and J by 5 bases, leaving 11 bases between them. Per germline, CDR1 SGHRS and CDR2 YFSETQ. This CDR3 contains 14 residues. The chain's CDR3 is CASSLAGVQETQYF. CDR3 nucleotides: TGCGCCAGCAGCTTGGCCGGGGTCCAGGAGACCCAGTACTTC.

The rearrangement links TRBV19 to TRBJ1-1, with D possibly matching TRBD1 (6 bases). The CDR3 consists of 12 residues. Trimming shortened V by 6 bases and J by 7 bases, and 12 bases separated the two germline ends. Germline CDR1 and CDR2: LNHDA and SQIVND (reference sequence). This CDR3 is CASSPQGREAFF. CDR3 DNA sequence: TGTGCCAGTAGCCCACAGGGTCGTGAAGCTTTCTTT.

V usage is TRBV5-1 and J usage is TRBJ1-2; 7 nucleotides agree with TRBD1. The J segment lost 4 bases and the V segment lost 4 bases, leaving 13 bases of the junction unmatched. Germline CDR1 reads SGHRS; CDR2 reads YFSETQ. The CDR3 is 16 residues long. Here the CDR3 DNA reads TGCGCCAGCAGCCCCACTACAGGGGCGACTGTCTATGGCTACACCTTC. Translation: CASSPTTGATVYGYTF. The full variable domain, with the rest looked up from reference TRBV5-1 and TRBJ1-2, is KAGVTQTPRYLIKTRGQQVTLSCSPISGHRSVSWYQQTPGQGLQFLFEYFSETQRNKGNFPGRFSGRQFSNSRSEMNVSTLELGDSALYLCASSPTTGATVYGYTFGSGTRLTVV.

The chain combines TRBV5-1 with TRBJ1-1; D might be TRBD1 (5 bases). V lost 2 bases, J lost 6 bases, and 14 bases lay in between. The CDR3 spans 14 residues. Germline lookup yields CDR1 SGHRS and CDR2 YFSETQ. The CDR3 spells CASSFSEGFSEAFF. The CDR3 DNA reads as TGCGCCAGCAGCTTTTCCGAGGGGTTTTCTGAAGCTTTCTTT. The entire variable domain, with the rest obtained from reference TRBV5-1 and TRBJ1-1, is as follows: KAGVTQTPRYLIKTRGQQVTLSCSPISGHRSVSWYQQTPGQGLQFLFEYFSETQRNKGNFPGRFSGRQFSNSRSEMNVSTLELGDSALYLCASSFSEGFSEAFFGQGTRLTVV.